This TCR beta chain emerged from a study of early T cells in non-severe SARS-CoV-2 infection. Trimming at V came to 3 bases and at J to 1 base, leaving 7 bases not matched to a gene. This CDR3 region has 15 residues. Germline CDR1 is DFQATT and CDR2 is SNEGSKA (reference sequence). TCRdb redid the calling of the 5' RACE reads with MiXCR, one entry per CDR3 protein. The sample lists tens of thousands of distinct CDR3 sequences; over 9.5% were seen once. This clonotype was detected only a few times. The clonotype originates from an adult who was a healthcare worker with PCR-confirmed SARS-CoV-2 infection or an uninfected control (not recorded which). Sequencing was performed on whole blood. The chain recombines TRBV20-1 with TRBJ2-7; 9 nucleotides match TRBD2. CDR3 residues: CSARGQTSGSYEQYF. The CDR3 region has the DNA TGCAGTGCTAGGGGGCAGACTAGCGGATCCTACGAGCAGTACTTC.